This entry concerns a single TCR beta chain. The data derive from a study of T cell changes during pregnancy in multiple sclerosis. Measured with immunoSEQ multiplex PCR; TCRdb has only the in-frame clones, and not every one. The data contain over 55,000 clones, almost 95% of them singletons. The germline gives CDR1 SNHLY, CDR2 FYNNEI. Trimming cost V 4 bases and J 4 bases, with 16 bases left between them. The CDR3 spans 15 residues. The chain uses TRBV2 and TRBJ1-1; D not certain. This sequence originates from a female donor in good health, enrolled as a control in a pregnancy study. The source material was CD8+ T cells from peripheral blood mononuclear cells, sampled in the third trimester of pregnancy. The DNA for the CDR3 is TGTGCCAGCAGTGGCTCCGTGGGGAGGGTCACTGAAGCTTTCTTT. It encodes CASSGSVGRVTEAFF.